Presented here are 25 T cell receptor beta chains from one specimen sequenced in a study of blood T cell repertoires in COVID-19. This table comes from immunoSEQ multiplex PCR, and its TCRdb copy is limited to in-frame clones, with some not included. The sample carries around 230,000 clones, almost 85% recorded once. What was sequenced was PBMCs or T cells enriched from blood (not recorded which). These receptors all come from a man in his forties or fifties who had recovered from COVID-19.

The chain couples TRBV14 to TRBJ2-1; D is possibly TRBD2 (6 bases). The CDR3 covers 15 residues. Germline CDR1 SGHDN, CDR2 FVKESK. V was trimmed by 0 bases and J by 6 bases, leaving 12 bases between them. The CDR3 DNA reads TGTGCCAGCAGCCAAGAAACCTGGGGAGGCAATGAGCAGTTCTTC. This translates into CASSQETWGGNEQFF.

The chain joins TRBV30 to TRBJ2-1; 10 nucleotides align to TRBD2. Looked up from germline, CDR1 is GTSNPN and CDR2 is SVGIG (reference sequence). V lost 5 bases, J lost 4 bases, and 2 bases stayed unmatched. CDR3 length: 13 residues. As DNA, the CDR3 is TGTGCCTGGTCTAGCGGGGGTTACAATGAGCAGTTCTTC. Its protein product is CAWSSGGYNEQFF.

V and J are TRBV15 and TRBJ1-1, with D tentatively TRBD1 (5 bases). Germline V gene data show CDR1 as LNHNV and CDR2 as YYDKDF (reference sequence). Trimming shortened V by 3 bases and J by 3 bases, and 11 bases separated the two germline ends. This CDR3 comprises 14 residues. CDR3 DNA: TGTGCCACCAGCAGGAGGGACTCCTACACTGAAGCTTTCTTT. Translation gives CATSRRDSYTEAFF.

CDR3 coding DNA: TGTGCCAGTAGTAACCCGACAGTGTTAGAGACCCAGTACTTC. Its translation is CASSNPTVLETQYF. This chain uses TRBV19 with TRBJ2-5; a weak D match, TRBD1 (5 bases). Germline V gene lookup returns CDR1 LNHDA and CDR2 SQIVND (reference sequence). The CDR3 extends over 14 amino acids. V lost 4 bases, J lost 4 bases, and 13 bases lay in between.

This chain joins TRBV29-1 and TRBJ2-2; 11 nucleotides align to TRBD1. V lost 7 bases to trimming and J lost 5 bases; unmatched junction nucleotides: 9. The CDR3 is made up of 15 amino acids. Germline V CDR1 and CDR2: SQVTM, ANQGSEA. CDR3 DNA: TGCAGCGCGGCATCCGGGACAGGGGGGACCGGGGAGCTGTTTTTT. Amino acids: CSAASGTGGTGELFF.

Concerning this clone: Within the sample, other DNA sequences also encode this same CDR3. J is TRBJ1-1 and V is TRBV30; D gene uncertain. The germline V and J ends were trimmed by 1 base and 1 base, with 7 bases remaining between them. Germline assignment: CDR1 GTSNPN and CDR2 SVGIG (reference sequence). There are 13 residues in the CDR3. The CDR3 DNA is TGTGCCTGGAGTGGGCAGGCGAACACTGAAGCTTTCTTT. Translating gives CAWSGQANTEAFF.

The genes are TRBV7-9 and TRBJ2-7; D not certain. The germline V gene has CDR1 SEHNR and CDR2 FQNEAQ (reference sequence). The germline V and J ends were trimmed by 2 bases and 0 bases, with 14 bases remaining between them. There are 16 residues in the CDR3. CDR3 DNA: TGTGCCAGCAGCTTAAACCGCGCCTCGGTCTCCTACGAGCAGTACTTC. This gives the protein CASSLNRASVSYEQYF.

This chain links TRBV7-2 with TRBJ1-6; 10 positions match TRBD1. J lost 8 bases, V lost 6 bases, and 10 bases had no gene match. This CDR3 comprises 16 residues. Germline loops: CDR1 SGHTA, CDR2 FQGNSA. As DNA, the CDR3 is TGTGCCAGCAGAGCATCCCCCGGGACAGGGGATTCACCCCTCCACTTT. It translates to CASRASPGTGDSPLHF.

The rearrangement links TRBV10-3 to TRBJ2-2, with D unclear. The CDR3 contains 13 residues. CDR1 is ENHRY and CDR2 is SYGVKD in the germline V gene. The V gene lost 2 bases and the J gene lost 2 bases, with 3 bases spanning the gap. The CDR3 region has the DNA TGTGCCATCAGTGAGCTTAACACCGGGGAGCTGTTTTTT. Its translation is CAISELNTGELFF.

The V call is TRBV6-5, the J call TRBJ1-6; unclear D gene. Per the germline V gene, CDR1 is MNHEY and CDR2 is SVGAGI. The CDR3 loop spans 14 amino acids. Deletions cut 2 bases from V and 10 bases from J, with 12 bases between. The CDR3 DNA reads TGTGCCAGCAGTTACCGGAGGTTCGGGTCACCCCTCCACTTT. It is translated as CASSYRRFGSPLHF.

The V gene is TRBV6-4, the J gene TRBJ2-5; the match to TRBD2 covers 10 bases. V lost 4 bases and J lost 5; bases outside the gene matches: 7. The CDR3 contains 15 residues. Germline assignment: CDR1 MRHNA and CDR2 SNTAGT. This chain's CDR3 is CASSASSGSRETQYF. CDR3 nucleotides: TGTGCCAGCAGTGCATCTAGCGGGAGTCGGGAGACCCAGTACTTC.

This clone was recorded once. The CDR3 sequence is CASSQDFRGRPTDTQYF. The CDR3 bases are TGTGCCAGCAGCCAAGATTTCAGGGGACGGCCCACAGATACGCAGTATTTT. The rearrangement links TRBV14 to TRBJ2-3, with D perhaps TRBD1 (6 bases). The CDR3 consists of 17 residues. Germline CDR1 reads SGHDN; CDR2 reads FVKESK. With 0 bases removed from V and 2 bases from J, the gap between germline ends came to 15 bases.

CDR3 residues: CASSASGVAKNIQYF. Here the CDR3 DNA reads TGTGCCAGCAGCGCCTCCGGAGTAGCCAAAAACATTCAGTACTTC. The chain carries TRBV9 and TRBJ2-4; no firm D call. Germline V gene sequence: CDR1 SGDLS, CDR2 YYNGEE. The CDR3 runs to 15 residues. V lost 3 bases and J 0 bases, leaving 10 bases between the germline ends.

The chain links TRBV7-3 to TRBJ2-1, with 12 bases identical to TRBD2. With V trimmed by 5 bases and J by 1 base, 3 bases remained unmatched. The V gene's germline CDR1 is SGHTA and CDR2 FQGTGA. The CDR3 loop spans 16 amino acids. The CDR3 nucleotides read TGTGCCAGCAGCCCCGGACTAGCGGGGTCCTACAATGAGCAGTTCTTC. It translates to CASSPGLAGSYNEQFF. Based on the CDR3 plus reference TRBV7-3 and TRBJ2-1, the full variable domain is GAGVSQTPSNKVTEKGKYVELRCDPISGHTALYWYRQSLGQGPEFLIYFQGTGAADDSGLPNDRFFAVRPEGSVSTLKIQRTERGDSAVYLCASSPGLAGSYNEQFFGPGTRLTVL.

This chain links TRBV29-1 with TRBJ1-2; the match to TRBD1 covers 7 bases. The junction had 2 bases not matched to a gene; V was cut back by 3 bases and J by 4 bases. In germline, CDR1 is SQVTM, CDR2 ANQGSEA. This CDR3 spans 12 amino acids. This chain's CDR3 is CSVDRQGYGYTF. The CDR3 nucleotides are TGCAGCGTTGATAGACAGGGCTATGGCTACACCTTC.

The CDR3 DNA is TGTGCCAGCAGTTTAGCGGGAGGGGTGTTGAATGAGCAGTTCTTC. Translated: CASSLAGGVLNEQFF. V gene TRBV6-5 combines with J gene TRBJ2-1, with 11 bases aligning to TRBD2. Trimming cost V 4 bases and J 7 bases; bases outside gene matches: 6. Germline loops: CDR1 MNHEY, CDR2 SVGAGI. CDR3 length: 15 amino acids.

This clone turned up a few times. The J gene is TRBJ2-5, the V gene TRBV5-4, with a possible D match to TRBD2 (5 bases). The V gene's germline CDR1 is SGHNT and CDR2 YYREEE (reference sequence). Trimming removed 3 bases from V and 7 bases from J, with 10 bases in between. The CDR3 has 12 amino acids. The CDR3 sequence: CASSYDRGTQYF. CDR3 coding DNA: TGTGCCAGCAGCTACGACCGGGGGACCCAGTACTTC.

The chain uses TRBV18 and TRBJ1-4; D is perhaps TRBD1 (5 bases). Germline V gene sequence: CDR1 KGHSH, CDR2 LQKENI. This CDR3 comprises 15 residues. The V end lost 3 bases, the J end lost 4 bases, and 12 bases lay between the germline ends. The CDR3 DNA reads as TGTGCCAGCTCACCTTGGGAAGGACATAATGAAAAACTGTTTTTT. This translates into CASSPWEGHNEKLFF.

CDR3 protein: CASTRREKLFF. The CDR3, as DNA: TGTGCCAGCACCCGTCGGGAAAAACTGTTTTTT. The chain joins TRBV28 to TRBJ1-4; D is unresolved. Trimming left V 7 bases short and J 8 bases short, with 8 bases between. The CDR3 is 11 residues long. Germline CDR1 MDHEN, CDR2 SYDVKM.

As to this clone: A read error may account for a junction end that differs from germline. The chain couples TRBV7-3 to TRBJ1-1, with 7 bases that match TRBD1. From germline, CDR1 is SGHTA and CDR2 FQGTGA. CDR3 size: 14 residues. The CDR3 loop reads CASSVTGVNTEAFF. The CDR3 nucleotides read TGTGCCAGCAGCGTAACAGGGGTGAACACTGAAGCTTTCTTT.

V is TRBV28 and J is TRBJ2-5; TRBD1 matches at 8 bases. The CDR3 contains 13 residues. V lost 10 bases, J lost 2 bases, and 6 bases stayed unmatched. Germline V gives CDR1 MDHEN, CDR2 SYDVKM. The CDR3 DNA reads as TGTGCCACCTCGGACAGGGAGCAAGAGACCCAGTACTTC. It specifies CATSDREQETQYF.

The genes are TRBV30 and TRBJ1-1; D uncertain. Germline V gene data show CDR1 as GTSNPN and CDR2 as SVGIG (reference sequence). The CDR3 totals 14 residues. The V end lost 2 bases, the J end lost 4 bases, and 14 bases lay between the germline ends. The CDR3 sequence: CAWSRAGFATEAFF. In DNA form, the CDR3 reads TGTGCCTGGAGTAGGGCGGGATTTGCCACTGAAGCTTTCTTT.

A note on this clone: The sample has other DNA sequences that encode this CDR3 too. The chain links TRBV27 to TRBJ2-5; 11 bases align to TRBD2. Germline assignment: CDR1 MNHEY and CDR2 SMNVEV (reference sequence). The CDR3 is 16 amino acids. V was pared by 5 bases and J by 5 bases, with 10 bases of the junction left unmatched. CDR3 DNA sequence: TGTGCCAGCAGTCCCGGGCTAGCGGGGGGCGGGGAGACCCAGTACTTC. Encoded protein: CASSPGLAGGGETQYF.

The rearrangement joins TRBV6-5 to TRBJ2-7, with 12 bases lining up with TRBD2. Looked up from germline, CDR1 is MNHEY and CDR2 is SVGAGI. The CDR3 covers 15 residues. Trimming took 6 bases from V and 1 from J; bases not matched to a gene: 4. The CDR3 DNA is TGTGCCAGCAGATGGACTAGCGGGGTTTCCTACGAGCAGTACTTC. It translates to CASRWTSGVSYEQYF.

J is TRBJ1-4 and V is TRBV4-3; D call uncertain. Trimming took off 0 bases at V and 8 bases at J, with 10 bases between the two ends. CDR3 length equals 14 residues. Germline CDR1 reads LGHNA; CDR2 reads YSLEER. In DNA form, the CDR3 reads TGCGCCAGCAGCCAAGATAGTCGGTCGGAAAAACTGTTTTTT. Protein sequence: CASSQDSRSEKLFF.